This T cell receptor (beta chain) comes out of a study of blood T cell repertoires in COVID-19. Overall study context: T cells, B-cell-depleted T cells, or PBMCs supplied cDNA or gDNA.

CDR3 length equals 14 residues. Germline V lookup: CDR1 SQVTM, CDR2 ANQGSEA. J was trimmed by 7 bases and V by 6 bases; bases with no gene match: 10. Only a few counts were recorded for this clone. TCRdb's copy holds only in-frame clones and misses some; the assay was immunoSEQ multiplex PCR. Among about 230,000 clones listed, 81% were seen once. The source material was peripheral blood. This clonotype was obtained from a woman aged 80 or older with COVID-19, enrolled during active disease. This chain joins TRBV29-1 and TRBJ2-1; the match to TRBD2 covers 9 bases. The CDR3 protein is CSVADLAGRNEQFF. CDR3 nucleotides: TGCAGCGTCGCCGACCTAGCGGGGAGGAATGAGCAGTTCTTC.